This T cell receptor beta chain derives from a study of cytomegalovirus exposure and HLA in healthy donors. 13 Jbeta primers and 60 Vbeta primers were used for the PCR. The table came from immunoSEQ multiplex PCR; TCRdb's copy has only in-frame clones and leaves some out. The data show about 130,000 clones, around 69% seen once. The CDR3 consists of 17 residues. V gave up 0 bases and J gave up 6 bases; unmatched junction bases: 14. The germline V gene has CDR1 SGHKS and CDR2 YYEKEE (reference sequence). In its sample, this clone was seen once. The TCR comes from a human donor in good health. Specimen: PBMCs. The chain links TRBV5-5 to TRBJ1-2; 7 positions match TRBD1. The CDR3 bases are TGTGCCAGCAGCTTGGCCTCGAAAGGGGGCTCTAAGGATGGCTACACCTTC. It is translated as CASSLASKGGSKDGYTF. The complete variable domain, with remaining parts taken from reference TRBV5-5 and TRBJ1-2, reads DAGVTQSPTHLIKTRGQQVTLRCSPISGHKSVSWYQQVLGQGPQFIFQYYEKEERGRGNFPDRFSARQFPNYSSELNVNALLLGDSALYLCASSLASKGGSKDGYTFGSGTRLTVV.